This TCR beta chain was sequenced in a study of T cells in localized non-small cell lung cancer. Study results and limitations: Uninvolved adjacent lung had the highest recorded T cell clonality, with tumor below it. The study detected a median approximately 54 of the top 100 tumor clones in adjacent lung. Higher blood T cell density went with longer overall survival.

V was clipped by 2 bases and J by 3 bases, with 16 bases between them. The CDR3 contains 16 residues. From germline, CDR1 is MDHEN and CDR2 SYDVKM. Notes on this clone: Antigen unknown.

Method: immunoSEQ multiplex PCR; TCRdb's copy keeps in-frame clones and lacks some. The sample includes 13,000 to 15,000 clones, about nine tenths seen only once; the top ten take roughly 2.7%. The sequence was obtained from a man between 40 and 75 years old with stage III lung adenocarcinoma. V usage is TRBV28 and J usage is TRBJ1-1, with D unresolved. This sample comprised peripheral blood mononuclear cells, obtained before any cancer treatment. CDR3 DNA: TGTGCCAGCAGTTTACTAGCCGCTGGCCGGGACACTGAAGCTTTCTTT. Its protein is CASSLLAAGRDTEAFF.